This is a list of T cell receptor beta chains from one sample in a study of blood T cell repertoires in COVID-19. The assay was immunoSEQ multiplex PCR, and TCRdb's table has in-frame clones only and misses some. The data contain some 270,000 clones, about nine tenths of them seen just once; the ten biggest clones take up approximately 9%. Material for sequencing was peripheral blood. These receptor sequences come from a man in his forties with active or convalescent COVID-19. Both conserved end residues are part of each CDR3. Each record gives: clone size, J gene, V gene, D gene, CDR3 protein, CDR3 DNA. The D gene is left open where the match is weak. A row's size may be missing; if present it is once, few, many or a size class.

once,TRBJ2-2,TRBV7-6,NA,CASSPSGLLNTGELFF,TGTGCCAGCAGTCCCTCGGGACTCCTGAACACCGGGGAGCTGTTTTTT
few,TRBJ1-3,TRBV12-3/TRBV12-4,NA,CASRQSSGNTIYF,TGTGCCAGCCGCCAGTCCTCTGGAAACACCATATATTTT
NA,TRBJ2-2,TRBV6-5,NA,CVTGLGTGELFF,TGTGTAACAGGGCTGGGGACCGGGGAGCTGTTTTTT
once,TRBJ2-7,TRBV19,TRBD1,CASSTRTGGSYEQYF,TGTGCCAGTAGTACTCGTACAGGGGGATCCTACGAGCAGTACTTC
NA,TRBJ1-4,TRBV5-1,NA,CASSQPGFNEKLFF,TGCGCCAGCAGCCAGCCGGGGTTTAATGAAAAACTGTTTTTT
NA,TRBJ1-3,TRBV21-1,NA,CASTPHGQLIASGNTIYF,TGTGCCAGCACCCCTCATGGGCAGCTCATCGCATCTGGAAACACCATATATTTT
once,TRBJ1-5,TRBV6-5,NA,CASARGSNQPQHF,TGTGCCAGCGCCAGGGGCAGCAATCAGCCCCAGCATTTT
once,TRBJ1-2,TRBV6-5,NA,CASSLGTNYGYTF,TGTGCCAGCAGTTTGGGCACTAACTATGGCTACACCTTC
few,TRBJ1-2,TRBV5-6,NA,CASSWEGGRYGYTF,TGTGCCAGCAGCTGGGAAGGGGGTCGCTATGGCTACACCTTC
NA,TRBJ2-5,TRBV5-6,NA,CASSLEGTQETQYF,TGTGCCAGCAGCTTGGAAGGGACACAAGAGACCCAGTACTTC
NA,TRBJ2-7,TRBV24-1,TRBD2,CATSSSREPSYEQYF,TGTGCCACCAGTTCCTCGCGGGAGCCTTCCTACGAGCAGTACTTC
NA,TRBJ2-7,TRBV24-1,TRBD2,CATSDSGRWHEQYF,TGTGCCACCAGTGATAGCGGGAGATGGCACGAGCAGTACTTC
NA,TRBJ2-1,TRBV6-5,TRBD2,CASTGGNEQFF,TGTGCCAGCACGGGGGGTAATGAGCAGTTCTTC
once,TRBJ2-7,TRBV30,TRBD1,CAWNNGTGVTDEQYF,TGTGCCTGGAATAACGGGACAGGGGTTACGGACGAGCAGTACTTC
NA,TRBJ1-2,TRBV25-1,NA,CASSENRLNYGYTF,TGTGCCAGCAGTGAAAACAGGCTTAACTATGGCTACACCTTC
NA,TRBJ2-1,TRBV11-2,NA,CASSSQGYNEQFF,TGTGCCAGCAGCTCCCAGGGTTACAATGAGCAGTTCTTC
NA,TRBJ1-2,TRBV9,NA,CASSYGGVYTF,TGTGCCAGCAGCTATGGAGGGGTCTACACCTTC
NA,TRBJ1-4,TRBV30,NA,CAWERRATNEKLFF,TGTGCCTGGGAACGACGGGCAACTAATGAAAAACTGTTTTTT
NA,TRBJ1-2,TRBV7-9,NA,CASSLPGGGYTF,TGTGCCAGCAGCCTGCCGGGAGGAGGCTACACCTTC
medium-sized,TRBJ2-2,TRBV10-1,NA,CASSTTNTGELFF,TGCGCCAGCAGCACTACGAACACCGGGGAGCTGTTTTTT
NA,TRBJ2-3,TRBV28,NA,CASSLTYTDTQYF,TGTGCCAGCAGTTTAACCTACACAGATACGCAGTATTTT
NA,TRBJ1-6,TRBV11-2,NA,CASSLSGGLPHF,TGTGCCAGCAGCCTCTCGGGTGGGTTACCCCACTTT
once,TRBJ2-2,TRBV30,NA,CAWSVPGLNTGELFF,TGTGCCTGGAGTGTACCGGGACTGAACACCGGGGAGCTGTTTTTT
NA,TRBJ1-6,TRBV30,NA,CAWAGTPYSPLHF,TGTGCCTGGGCCGGGACACCTTATTCACCCCTCCACTTT
NA,TRBJ2-3,TRBV2,NA,CASSVGGHSDTQYF,TGTGCCAGCAGTGTGGGGGGTCACTCAGATACGCAGTATTTT
NA,TRBJ2-2,TRBV19,NA,CASSILQGNTGELFF,TGTGCCAGTAGTATCCTACAGGGTAACACCGGGGAGCTGTTTTTT
NA,TRBJ2-2,TRBV9,NA,CASSVVRGAVF,TGTGCCAGCAGCGTAGTCCGGGGAGCTGTTTTT
few,TRBJ2-7,TRBV7-8,TRBD1,CASSSGAGTGQWMEQYF,TGTGCCAGCAGCTCAGGGGCCGGGACGGGACAGTGGATGGAGCAGTACTTC
NA,TRBJ2-1,TRBV5-4,TRBD2,CASSPGTRVGNEQFF,TGTGCCAGCAGCCCCGGGACTAGAGTCGGCAATGAGCAGTTCTTC
NA,TRBJ2-7,TRBV6-5,NA,CASSTGSSSSYEQYF,TGTGCCAGCAGTACAGGGTCCTCGAGCTCCTACGAGCAGTACTTC
NA,TRBJ2-7,TRBV11-3,TRBD2,CASSLERLGTSGGRIYEQYF,TGTGCCAGCAGCTTAGAACGATTGGGGACTAGCGGGGGGAGGATCTACGAGCAGTACTTC
few,TRBJ1-4,TRBV3-1/TRBV3-2,NA,CASSQGTGDGNEKLFF,TGTGCCAGCAGCCAAGGTACGGGGGACGGGAATGAAAAACTGTTTTTT
NA,TRBJ2-1,TRBV7-2,TRBD2,CASSLDSGNPYNEQFF,TGTGCCAGCAGCTTGGATAGCGGGAACCCCTACAATGAGCAGTTCTTC
NA,TRBJ1-4,TRBV11-2,TRBD1,CASSRPTGGEEKLFF,TGTGCCAGCAGCCGCCCGACAGGGGGTGAGGAAAAACTGTTTTTT
few,TRBJ1-4,TRBV7-6,NA,CASSPERGEKLFF,TGTGCCAGCAGCCCCGAAAGGGGTGAAAAACTGTTTTTT
NA,TRBJ2-7,TRBV13,TRBD2,CASSKESGRPYEQYF,TGTGCCAGCAGCAAAGAAAGCGGGAGGCCCTACGAGCAGTACTTC
NA,TRBJ2-7,TRBV5-1,NA,CASSGLGGYEQYF,TGCGCCAGCAGCGGACTAGGGGGATACGAGCAGTACTTC
NA,TRBJ1-1,TRBV5-4,TRBD1,CASSSAGTGVGNTEAFF,TGTGCCAGCAGTTCTGCCGGGACAGGGGTCGGCAACACTGAAGCTTTCTTT
NA,TRBJ2-5,TRBV19,NA,CAREGAPTETQYF,TGTGCCAGAGAAGGGGCACCTACGGAGACCCAGTACTTC
NA,TRBJ1-5,TRBV6-1,NA,CASSDRSNQPQHF,TGTGCCAGCAGTGACAGGAGCAATCAGCCCCAGCATTTT
NA,TRBJ2-4,TRBV14,NA,CASSQNEGNIQYF,TGTGCCAGCAGCCAGAACGAGGGAAACATTCAGTACTTC
NA,TRBJ1-6,TRBV12-5,TRBD1,CASGFTGEDSPLHF,TGTGCTAGTGGCTTTACAGGGGAAGATTCACCCCTCCACTTT
few,TRBJ2-5,TRBV7-6,TRBD1,CASSLVSGGEETQYF,TGTGCCAGCAGCTTAGTTTCAGGGGGTGAGGAGACCCAGTACTTC
NA,TRBJ1-1,TRBV9,NA,CASSAAIFGGTEAFF,TGTGCCAGCAGCGCCGCCATTTTCGGTGGCACTGAAGCTTTCTTT
NA,TRBJ2-2,TRBV9,NA,CASSPKTGGQPIPNTGELFF,TGTGCCAGCAGCCCGAAGACGGGGGGCCAACCTATACCCAACACCGGGGAGCTGTTTTTT